Following are 18 T cell receptor beta chains from one sample sequenced in a study of T cells in localized non-small cell lung cancer. Libraries were prepared by immunoSEQ multiplex PCR; TCRdb keeps only in-frame clonotypes and omits some of them. This table holds around 64,000 clones, roughly 80% found once. The sample consisted of PBMCs, taken before any cancer treatment. These receptors came from a man aged 40 to 70 with stage II lung adenocarcinoma.

The chain uses TRBV9 and TRBJ2-2; 7 bases fit TRBD2. Germline V gene data show CDR1 as SGDLS and CDR2 as YYNGEE. CDR3 length equals 16 residues. V dropped 4 bases and J dropped 4; count of bases not matched to a gene: 10. CDR3 nucleotides: TGTGCCAGCAGCCCCGGTCGGGGGGTGGTCACCGGGGAGCTGTTTTTT. Its translation: CASSPGRGVVTGELFF. Drawing the rest from reference TRBV9 and TRBJ2-2, the complete variable domain is DSGVTQTPKHLITATGQRVTLRCSPRSGDLSVYWYQQSLDQGLQFLIQYYNGEERAKGNILERFSAQQFPDLHSELNLSSLELGDSALYFCASSPGRGVVTGELFFGEGSRLTVL.

The chain carries TRBV5-4 and TRBJ1-2; 7 bases align to TRBD1. Germline CDR1 SGHNT, CDR2 YYREEE (reference sequence). CDR3 length: 15 residues. The ends lost 7 bases at V and 3 bases at J; junction bases unmatched: 12. The CDR3 loop reads CASAPRGGGDYGYTF. The CDR3 region has the DNA TGTGCCAGCGCACCGAGGGGAGGGGGCGACTATGGCTACACCTTC. Full variable domain (missing parts from reference TRBV5-4 and TRBJ1-2): ETGVTQSPTHLIKTRGQQVTLRCSSQSGHNTVSWYQQALGQGPQFIFQYYREEENGRGNFPPRFSGLQFPNYSSELNVNALELDDSALYLCASAPRGGGDYGYTFGSGTRLTVV.

This clone was seen a handful of times. The chain links TRBV5-1 to TRBJ1-2; 7 nucleotides match TRBD1. Germline CDR1 reads SGHRS; CDR2 reads YFSETQ. V dropped 0 bases and J dropped 4; count of bases not matched to a gene: 3. The CDR3 totals 14 residues. As DNA, the CDR3 is TGCGCCAGCAGCTTGGAAGGGACAGCCTATGGCTACACCTTC. Its translation is CASSLEGTAYGYTF.

This clone has more than one count but fewer than ten. The V call is TRBV6-5, the J call TRBJ1-2; no clear D gene. CDR3 length equals 13 residues. V lost 5 bases and J 0 bases, leaving 7 bases between the germline ends. Germline assignment: CDR1 MNHEY and CDR2 SVGAGI. DNA for the CDR3: TGTGCCAGCAGTCCCAAGGCTAACTATGGCTACACCTTC. This gives the protein CASSPKANYGYTF.

The V gene is TRBV25-1, the J gene TRBJ2-5; unclear D gene. Per the germline V gene, CDR1 is MGHDK and CDR2 is SYGVNS. V was cut by 4 bases and J by 5 bases, with 11 bases left in between. CDR3 length equals 13 residues. In DNA, the CDR3 is TGTGCCAGCAGTGCAGGACGTTATGAGACCCAGTACTTC. Its translation: CASSAGRYETQYF. Complete variable domain (other parts from reference TRBV25-1 and TRBJ2-5): EADIYQTPRYLVIGTGKKITLECSQTMGHDKMYWYQQDPGMELHLIHYSYGVNSTEKGDLSSESTVSRIRTEHFPLTLESARPSHTSQYLCASSAGRYETQYFGPGTRLLVL.

The chain links TRBV7-9 to TRBJ1-1; a possible D gene is TRBD1 (6 bases). Trimming cost V 2 bases and J 1 base, with 8 bases left between them. There are 14 residues in the CDR3. Germline CDR1 is SEHNR and CDR2 is FQNEAQ (reference sequence). The CDR3 spells CASSLLQGNTEAFF. The CDR3 nucleotides are TGTGCCAGCAGCTTACTACAGGGGAACACTGAAGCTTTCTTT.

There are a few counts of this clone. The chain employs TRBV7-9 and TRBJ2-7; the D gene is possibly TRBD2 (5 bases). This CDR3 contains 12 residues. V lost 3 bases and J 5 bases, leaving 8 bases between the germline ends. Germline CDR1 and CDR2: SEHNR and FQNEAQ (reference sequence). The chain's CDR3 is CASSFTRDEQYF. The DNA for the CDR3 is TGTGCCAGCAGCTTTACTAGGGACGAGCAGTACTTC.

The chain links TRBV7-3 to TRBJ1-1; no reliable D call. Between the trimmed V and J ends, which lost 2 bases and 5 bases, there was a span of 9 bases. The CDR3 runs to 13 residues. Germline V lookup: CDR1 SGHTA, CDR2 FQGTGA. CDR3 nucleotides: TGTGCCAGCAGCTTACAGGAAAGGACTGAAGCTTTCTTT. Its translation: CASSLQERTEAFF.

This clone occurred a few times. The V call is TRBV29-1, the J call TRBJ1-1; a weak D match, TRBD1 (5 bases). Trimming removed 5 bases from V and 1 base from J, with 14 bases in between. CDR1 is SQVTM and CDR2 is ANQGSEA in the germline V gene. This CDR3 has 14 residues. This chain's CDR3 is CSVSRAGRNTEAFF. The CDR3 region has the DNA TGCAGCGTTTCCAGGGCCGGTCGGAACACTGAAGCTTTCTTT.

The chain combines TRBV5-1 with TRBJ2-2, with D possibly being TRBD1 (6 bases). Germline values: CDR1 SGHRS, CDR2 YFSETQ. The CDR3 spans 13 residues. The V gene lost 5 bases and the J gene lost 5 bases, with 10 bases spanning the gap. In DNA form, the CDR3 reads TGCGCCAGCAGTCAACAGGGAACCGGGGAGCTGTTTTTT. Translation: CASSQQGTGELFF.

The chain uses TRBV19 and TRBJ1-1, with D unclear. Trimming left V 4 bases short and J 7 bases short, with 13 bases between. Germline CDR1 LNHDA, CDR2 SQIVND (reference sequence). This CDR3 contains 13 residues. In nucleotides, the CDR3 is TGTGCCAGTAGTAATACGGTTTGGAGTGAAGCTTTCTTT. This sequence encodes CASSNTVWSEAFF.

This clone came up a few times. The chain recombines TRBV7-2 with TRBJ2-5; tentative D call: TRBD2 (5 bases). Germline CDR1 is SGHTA and CDR2 is FQGNSA. Deletions cut 5 bases from V and 5 bases from J, with 9 bases between. The length of the CDR3 is 12 residues. DNA of the CDR3: TGTGCCAGCAGCCGTAGAGGGGAGACCCAGTACTTC. Translated: CASSRRGETQYF.

The rearrangement uses TRBV7-9 and TRBJ1-5; D is uncertain. Trimming shortened V by 5 bases and J by 0 bases, and 8 bases separated the two germline ends. The germline gives CDR1 SEHNR, CDR2 FQNEAQ (reference sequence). The CDR3 sequence is 14 residues long. CDR3 nucleotides: TGTGCCAGCAGCCGGGCCAATAGCAATCAGCCCCAGCATTTT. It translates to CASSRANSNQPQHF.

The chain couples TRBV7-2 to TRBJ1-5, with D perhaps TRBD1 (6 bases). V dropped 5 bases and J dropped 5 bases, with 13 bases sitting between them. Germline V CDR1 and CDR2: SGHTA, FQGNSA. This CDR3 contains 14 residues. The CDR3 reads CASSLKQGDQPQHF. CDR3 sequence (DNA): TGTGCCAGCAGCCTTAAACAGGGCGATCAGCCCCAGCATTTT. The variable domain in full, with the rest retrieved from reference TRBV7-2 and TRBJ1-5, is GAGVSQSPSNKVTEKGKDVELRCDPISGHTALYWYRQSLGQGLEFLIYFQGNSAPDKSGLPSDRFSAERTGGSVSTLTIQRTQQEDSAVYLCASSLKQGDQPQHFGDGTRLSIL.

V usage is TRBV7-9 and J usage is TRBJ1-1; D gene unclear. Germline V gives CDR1 SEHNR, CDR2 FQNEAQ (reference sequence). The CDR3 is 13 amino acids. V lost 1 base, J lost 10 bases, and 13 bases lay in between. CDR3 sequence (DNA): TGTGCCAGCAGCTTAGATAGCCTTTACACAGCTTTCTTT. Its translation is CASSLDSLYTAFF.

The chain carries TRBV7-3 and TRBJ2-7, with a weak D call TRBD1 (6 bases). The germline V and J ends were trimmed by 2 bases and 1 base, with 12 bases remaining between them. Germline V lookup: CDR1 SGHTA, CDR2 FQGTGA. The CDR3 is made up of 15 amino acids. CDR3 coding DNA: TGTGCCAGCAGCTTAGGTATAGGGACATCCTACGAGCAGTACTTC. The encoded protein is CASSLGIGTSYEQYF.

This clone was detected once. The chain combines TRBV11-2 with TRBJ2-5; 7 bases align to TRBD2. This CDR3 is 14 amino acids long. The germline V gene encodes CDR1 SGHAT and CDR2 FQNNGV. Trimming took 3 bases from V and 2 from J; bases not matched to a gene: 3. CDR3: CASSFQAGQETQYF. The CDR3 coding sequence is TGTGCCAGCAGCTTCCAAGCGGGACAAGAGACCCAGTACTTC. Using reference TRBV11-2 and TRBJ2-5 for the parts outside the CDR3, the full variable domain is EAGVAQSPRYKIIEKRQSVAFWCNPISGHATLYWYQQILGQGPKLLIQFQNNGVVDDSQLPKDRFSAERLKGVDSTLKIQPAKLEDSAVYLCASSFQAGQETQYFGPGTRLLVL.

The chain links TRBV9 to TRBJ1-2; 8 nucleotides align to TRBD1. The length of the CDR3 is 13 residues. Per the germline V gene, CDR1 is SGDLS and CDR2 is YYNGEE. V lost 4 bases to trimming and J lost 3 bases; unmatched junction nucleotides: 2. The CDR3 loop reads CASSPDRDYGYTF. The CDR3 nucleotides are TGTGCCAGCAGCCCGGACAGGGACTATGGCTACACCTTC.